This entry concerns a single T cell receptor beta chain. This sample stems from a study of blood T cell repertoires in COVID-19. The wider study: Sites across the United States, Italy and Spain contributed samples from acute and convalescent COVID-19. The cDNA or gDNA used as material had been derived from T cells, B-cell-depleted T cells, or PBMCs.

The CDR3 consists of 14 residues. Per the germline V gene, CDR1 is SGHDT and CDR2 is YYEEEE. V lost 2 bases to trimming and J lost 1 base, with 10 bases between them. Original handling: Amplified reference gene primers provided the basis for estimating nucleated cell counts. Sequencing used immunoSEQ multiplex PCR; TCRdb keeps in-frame clones, though not all of them. V and J calls and clone size are those listed in that table; D and trimming were worked out from the DNA. There are under 150,000 clones in the sample; more than 70% occur only once, and under 12% lies in the top ten. The sequenced sample was peripheral blood. The clonotype was recovered from a man aged 45 to 65 with active or convalescent COVID-19. The chain links TRBV5-6 to TRBJ2-7, with D possibly matching TRBD1 (5 bases). The CDR3 DNA is TGTGCCAGCAGCTTTGACAGCAATTCCTACGAGCAGTACTTC. Its translation is CASSFDSNSYEQYF.